Below are 29 T cell receptor beta chains sequenced from a single sample in a study of T cells in Graves' hyperthyroidism and ophthalmopathy. TCR beta CDR3 regions were amplified from RNA transcripts. The study used the HTBI primer set for a first-round RT-PCR of the TCR CDR3. TCRdb processed the multiplex PCR reads anew with MiXCR; each CDR3 protein has one entry. The repertoire holds fewer than 250,000 distinct CDR3 sequences, with over 15% as singletons. Sequences were obtained from blood. These receptors were taken from a man aged 45-65 years with Graves' hyperthyroidism.

This clonotype was counted at least ten times. V and J are TRBV18 and TRBJ1-2; the D is unclear. Germline CDR1 reads KGHSH; CDR2 reads LQKENI. The CDR3 totals 13 residues. The V end lost 3 bases, the J end lost 5 bases, and 10 bases lay between the germline ends. CDR3 coding DNA: TGTGCCAGCTCACCGGGCACCAATTATGGCTACACCTTC. Amino acids: CASSPGTNYGYTF. The full variable domain, its missing parts supplied by reference TRBV18 and TRBJ1-2, is NAGVMQNPRHLVRRRGQEARLRCSPMKGHSHVYWYRQLPEEGLKFMVYLQKENIIDESGMPKERFSAEFPKEGPSILRIQQVVRGDSAAYFCASSPGTNYGYTFGSGTRLTVV.

This clonotype was seen ten or more times. V is TRBV6-1 and J is TRBJ1-2; no reliable D call. The CDR3 has 15 amino acids. Trimming took 4 bases from V and 3 from J, leaving 15 bases between them. The germline CDR1 and CDR2 sequences are MNHNS and SASEGT. The CDR3 sequence is CASSGGYYGDYGYTF. The CDR3 DNA sequence: TGTGCCAGCAGTGGAGGGTACTACGGAGACTATGGCTACACCTTC.

This clonotype was seen repeatedly, ten times or more. The rearrangement links TRBV2 to TRBJ2-7; 7 nucleotides match TRBD1. After removal of 3 bases from V and 5 bases from J, the junction contained 7 bases not matched to a gene. The CDR3 runs 14 residues. Per the germline V gene, CDR1 is SNHLY and CDR2 is FYNNEI. The DNA for the CDR3 is TGTGCCAGCAGTGAGGGAAGGGGGCCGGACGAGCAGTACTTC. It translates to CASSEGRGPDEQYF.

The chain has TRBV5-1 and TRBJ2-2, with 11 bases matching TRBD2. Losses at the gene ends were 0 bases for V and 4 bases for J; bases not matched to a gene: 2. This CDR3 is 16 amino acids long. CDR1 is SGHRS, CDR2 YFSETQ, per germline. Here the CDR3 reads CASSLETSGVTGELFF. For the CDR3, the DNA is TGCGCCAGCAGCTTGGAGACTAGCGGGGTCACCGGGGAGCTGTTTTTT.

This clonotype turned up a few times. The V and J genes are TRBV11-3 and TRBJ2-5; possibly TRBD2 for D (5 bases). V was shortened by 3 bases and J by 1 base, with 9 bases between the two germline ends. The CDR3 is made up of 14 amino acids. Per the germline V gene, CDR1 is SGHNT and CDR2 is YENEEA. The CDR3 reads CASSFTRGQETQYF. The CDR3 region has the DNA TGTGCCAGCAGCTTTACTAGAGGCCAAGAGACCCAGTACTTC.

This clonotype was counted a few times. This CDR3 is CASSRFRAPSYEQYF. CDR3 coding DNA: TGTGCCAGCAGCCGTTTCCGGGCCCCCTCCTACGAGCAGTACTTC. J is TRBJ2-7 and V is TRBV14, with D unclear. V was pared by 4 bases and J by 0 bases, with 13 bases between. Per germline, CDR1 SGHDN and CDR2 FVKESK. The CDR3 is made up of 15 amino acids.

This clonotype was picked up a small number of times. J is TRBJ2-2 and V is TRBV4-2; no reliable D call. The ends were cut back, 5 bases at V and 4 bases at J, with 14 bases in the middle. The germline CDR1 and CDR2 sequences are LGHNA and YNFKEQ. This CDR3 contains 15 residues. The CDR3 DNA sequence: TGTGCCAGCAGCACCCTAGGGCGAAGCACCGGGGAGCTGTTTTTT. This translates into CASSTLGRSTGELFF.

In its sample, this clonotype was seen many times. The chain uses TRBV7-8 and TRBJ2-7; the D gene could be TRBD1 or TRBD2 (5 bases each). The V end lost 5 bases, the J end lost 4 bases, and 21 bases lay between the germline ends. The CDR3 consists of 16 residues. Germline CDR1 and CDR2: SGHVS and FQNEAQ. DNA of the CDR3: TGTGCCAGCAGCCCTCTGGGGTGGGGGAACCCTTACGAGCAGTACTTC. It specifies CASSPLGWGNPYEQYF.

The chain recombines TRBV20-1 with TRBJ2-1; TRBD2 might be the D (5 bases). The CDR3 is 16 amino acids. Germline assignment: CDR1 DFQATT and CDR2 SNEGSKA (reference sequence). Trimming removed 6 bases at V and 6 bases at J, with 24 bases between. CDR3 bases: TGCAGTGCCCCGGGTGAGGGCCACCGGACCATCAATGAGCAGTTCTTC. Protein: CSAPGEGHRTINEQFF.

This clonotype showed up many times. This rearrangement joins TRBV5-1 to TRBJ2-4, with 7 bases that match TRBD1. This CDR3 is 14 amino acids long. Germline V gene lookup returns CDR1 SGHRS and CDR2 YFSETQ. The V gene end was trimmed by 4 bases and the J gene end by 7 bases; junction bases not matched to a gene: 8. The CDR3 bases are TGCGCCAGCAGCGTGGGACAGCAAGGGAACATTCAGTACTTC. It codes for CASSVGQQGNIQYF. Variable domain in full (rest from reference TRBV5-1 and TRBJ2-4): KAGVTQTPRYLIKTRGQQVTLSCSPISGHRSVSWYQQTPGQGLQFLFEYFSETQRNKGNFPGRFSGRQFSNSRSEMNVSTLELGDSALYLCASSVGQQGNIQYFGAGTRLSVL.

The chain has TRBV12-3 or TRBV12-4 and TRBJ1-6; D remains ambiguous. This CDR3 comprises 15 residues. V lost 2 bases and J lost 0, with 5 bases in between. In DNA form, the CDR3 reads TGTGCCAGCAGTTTAAAGAGCTCCTATAATTCACCCCTCCACTTT. Residues: CASSLKSSYNSPLHF.

This clonotype was seen ten or more times. V is TRBV30 and J is TRBJ1-2; a possible D gene is TRBD1 (5 bases). Trimming cost V 2 bases and J 8 bases, with 12 bases left between them. The CDR3 is made up of 12 amino acids. Germline lookup yields CDR1 GTSNPN and CDR2 SVGIG (reference sequence). CDR3 residues: CAWSQGAEGYTF. In DNA, the CDR3 is TGTGCCTGGAGTCAAGGGGCTGAGGGCTACACCTTC.

This clonotype showed up just a few times. The V call is TRBV6-5, the J call TRBJ2-2; D might be TRBD1 (5 bases). The CDR3 sequence is 14 residues long. Germline V gene data show CDR1 as MNHEY and CDR2 as SVGAGI. V was pared by 2 bases and J by 2 bases, with 6 bases between. CDR3 in amino acids: CASSYGANTGELFF. DNA for the CDR3: TGTGCCAGCAGTTACGGGGCAAACACCGGGGAGCTGTTTTTT.

The CDR3 nucleotides are TGTGCCAGCTCACCACAGCGCGTTAATGAAAAACTGTTTTTT. Protein sequence: CASSPQRVNEKLFF. The V call is TRBV18, the J call TRBJ1-4; unclear D gene. This CDR3 has 14 amino acids. CDR1 is KGHSH, CDR2 LQKENI, per germline. V dropped 1 base and J dropped 4 bases, with 7 bases sitting between them.

This clonotype was counted at least ten times. This CDR3 reads CASSQDRNNQPQHF. The CDR3 DNA follows: TGTGCCAGCAGCCAAGATAGGAACAATCAGCCCCAGCATTTT. The rearrangement links TRBV3-1 to TRBJ1-5, with D uncertain. Germline V lookup: CDR1 LGHDT, CDR2 YNNKEL (reference sequence). The CDR3 sequence is 14 residues long. Between the trimmed V and J ends, which lost 0 bases and 3 bases, there was a span of 6 bases. Looking up the rest from reference TRBV3-1 and TRBJ1-5 gives the full variable domain: DTAVSQTPKYLVTQMGNDKSIKCEQNLGHDTMYWYKQDSKKFLKIMFSYNNKELIINETVPNRFSPKSPDKAHLNLHINSLELGDSAVYFCASSQDRNNQPQHFGDGTRLSIL.

This clonotype has only a few counts. CDR3 sequence: CASSRGTATTNEKLFF. DNA for the CDR3: TGTGCCAGTAGTCGCGGGACAGCTACAACTAATGAAAAACTGTTTTTT. V is TRBV19 and J is TRBJ1-4; 7 nucleotides match TRBD1. V was pared by 5 bases and J by 0 bases, with 6 bases of the junction left unmatched. Germline assignment: CDR1 LNHDA and CDR2 SQIVND (reference sequence). This CDR3 contains 16 residues.

This chain joins TRBV20-1 and TRBJ2-7; possible D gene TRBD2, 6 bases. V lost 3 bases, J lost 4 bases, and 13 bases lay in between. The germline gives CDR1 DFQATT, CDR2 SNEGSKA (reference sequence). CDR3 length: 13 residues. CDR3 nucleotides: TGCAGTGCTAGTCTCGCGGGGCTTTACGAGCAGTACTTC. Encoded protein: CSASLAGLYEQYF.

V usage is TRBV7-9 and J usage is TRBJ1-1; no definite D call. Deletions cut 2 bases from V and 5 bases from J, with 18 bases between. The CDR3 is 16 amino acids. Germline values: CDR1 SEHNR, CDR2 FQNEAQ (reference sequence). The CDR3 loop is CASSLSLSPVGTEAFF. CDR3 in DNA: TGTGCCAGCAGCTTATCTCTTTCCCCGGTGGGTACTGAAGCTTTCTTT.

The table lists this clonotype with many counts. The rearrangement joins TRBV3-1 to TRBJ1-5; D not certain. This CDR3 comprises 13 residues. V was shortened by 2 bases and J by 6 bases, with 8 bases between the two germline ends. Germline V gene sequence: CDR1 LGHDT, CDR2 YNNKEL (reference sequence). The CDR3 loop is CASSQSVAQPQHF. For the CDR3, the DNA is TGTGCCAGCAGCCAATCCGTAGCTCAGCCCCAGCATTTT.

In this sample, this clonotype turned up many times. The chain employs TRBV2 and TRBJ1-5; D remains ambiguous. This CDR3 region has 15 residues. In germline, CDR1 is SNHLY, CDR2 FYNNEI. Trimming left V 7 bases short and J 0 bases short, with 13 bases between. CDR3 coding DNA: TGTGCCAGCAACCCTACACTGGATAGCAATCAGCCCCAGCATTTT. It is translated as CASNPTLDSNQPQHF. The full variable domain, in which reference TRBV2 and TRBJ1-5 provide the parts outside the CDR3, is EPEVTQTPSHQVTQMGQEVILRCVPISNHLYFYWYRQILGQKVEFLVSFYNNEISEKSEIFDDQFSVERPDGSNFTLKIRSTKLEDSAMYFCASNPTLDSNQPQHFGDGTRLSIL.

This clonotype has only one observation. V and J are TRBV20-1 and TRBJ2-3, with a possible D match to TRBD2 (7 bases). Germline V lookup: CDR1 DFQATT, CDR2 SNEGSKA (reference sequence). Trimming pared 6 bases from V and 6 bases from J, leaving 22 bases between. CDR3 length equals 15 residues. The DNA for the CDR3 is TGCAGTGCCTCCAGGGGCGGACTAGAGGGCGATACGCAGTATTTT. Translated: CSASRGGLEGDTQYF.

V is TRBV24-1 and J is TRBJ2-5; D possibly uses TRBD1 or TRBD2 (5 bases each). Germline V lookup: CDR1 KGHDR, CDR2 SFDVKD. The CDR3 covers 15 residues. V was trimmed by 3 bases and J by 4 bases, leaving 14 bases between them. This chain's CDR3 is CATSDPPGRGETQYF. CDR3 in DNA: TGTGCCACCAGTGATCCCCCGGGAAGGGGAGAGACCCAGTACTTC.

V is TRBV11-2 and J is TRBJ2-1; TRBD2 matches at 8 bases. The CDR3 has 15 residues. Germline CDR1 is SGHAT and CDR2 is FQNNGV. Unmatched junction bases numbered 1, after V lost 2 bases and J lost 1 base. The CDR3 reads CASSLSSGSYNEQFF. The DNA of the CDR3 is TGTGCCAGCAGCTTATCTAGCGGGTCCTACAATGAGCAGTTCTTC.

This clonotype was seen many times. V is TRBV24-1 and J is TRBJ2-2; possible D gene TRBD1, 6 bases. The V gene's germline CDR1 is KGHDR and CDR2 SFDVKD. The CDR3 loop spans 16 amino acids. V lost 4 bases to trimming and J lost 3 bases, with 14 bases between them. The CDR3 here is CATSEQTDRYTGELFF. The CDR3 DNA follows: TGTGCCACCAGTGAACAAACGGACAGATACACCGGGGAGCTGTTTTTT.

This clonotype was seen repeatedly, ten times or more. The genes are TRBV4-2 and TRBJ2-1, with a weak D call TRBD2 (5 bases). The CDR3 consists of 16 residues. Looked up from germline, CDR1 is LGHNA and CDR2 is YNFKEQ. Trimming cost V 4 bases and J 6 bases, with 19 bases left between them. CDR3 sequence reads: CASSPSRGVGVNEQFF. In DNA, the CDR3 is TGTGCCAGCAGCCCAAGCCGAGGAGTGGGAGTCAATGAGCAGTTCTTC.

The rearrangement links TRBV9 to TRBJ2-7; 7 nucleotides match TRBD2. After removal of 4 bases from V and 7 bases from J, the junction contained 14 bases not matched to a gene. The CDR3 loop spans 15 amino acids. CDR1 is SGDLS, CDR2 YYNGEE, per germline. DNA of the CDR3: TGTGCCAGCAGCCCAAAGGGAGGGTATTACGAGGAGCAGTACTTC. The encoded protein is CASSPKGGYYEEQYF. The variable domain in full, completed from reference TRBV9 and TRBJ2-7, reads DSGVTQTPKHLITATGQRVTLRCSPRSGDLSVYWYQQSLDQGLQFLIQYYNGEERAKGNILERFSAQQFPDLHSELNLSSLELGDSALYFCASSPKGGYYEEQYFGPGTRLTVT.

The sample holds a few counts of this clonotype. This may be a read error, as it is one base from a much larger clone. The chain couples TRBV7-9 to TRBJ2-7, with 8 bases that match TRBD2. CDR1 is SEHNR, CDR2 FQNEAQ, per germline (reference sequence). The CDR3 consists of 14 residues. The CDR3, as DNA: TGTGCCAGCAGCTCGAGCGGGAGCTCCTACGTGCAGTACTTC. Translated: CASSSSGSSYVQYF.

The chain links TRBV6-2 or TRBV6-3 to TRBJ2-1; D not certain. The CDR3 totals 11 residues. V lost 1 base and J lost 10, with 5 bases in between. Germline values: CDR1 MNHEY, CDR2 SVGEGT. The CDR3 DNA reads as TGTGCCAGCAGTTACTTGCGGGAGCAGTTCTTC. It is translated as CASSYLREQFF.

The table lists this clonotype with a few counts. J is TRBJ1-5 and V is TRBV28; 7 bases fit TRBD1. The CDR3 covers 14 residues. V was clipped by 7 bases and J by 5 bases; unmatched bases: 8. Germline CDR1 MDHEN, CDR2 SYDVKM. This chain's CDR3 is CASTPGGYYQPQHF. Written as DNA, the CDR3 is TGTGCCAGCACTCCAGGGGGGTACTATCAGCCCCAGCATTTT. Based on the CDR3 plus reference TRBV28 and TRBJ1-5, the full variable domain is DVKVTQSSRYLVKRTGEKVFLECVQDMDHENMFWYRQDPGLGLRLIYFSYDVKMKEKGDIPEGYSVSREKKERFSLILESASTNQTSMYLCASTPGGYYQPQHFGDGTRLSIL.